This T cell receptor beta chain was captured by sequencing in a study of cytomegalovirus exposure and HLA in healthy donors. Study results and limitations: It has been reported that TCR beta sequences accurately predicted the HLA-A and HLA-B alleles of most subjects.

A multiplex PCR was run with 60 Vbeta primers and 13 Jbeta primers. Clones were read by immunoSEQ multiplex PCR, and TCRdb kept only the in-frame ones, dropping some. The sample carries under 150,000 clones, roughly 60% recorded once. This CDR3 contains 15 residues. Germline V gives CDR1 MDHEN, CDR2 SYDVKM. V dropped 7 bases and J dropped 5; count of bases not matched to a gene: 9. About this clone: The antigen is unknown.

The source of this sequence is a man aged 35 to 55 in good health and CMV-seropositive. The V and J genes are TRBV28 and TRBJ2-7, with 12 bases identical to TRBD2. Sample: PBMCs. CDR3 region: CASTKTSGSGDEQYF. In DNA form, the CDR3 reads TGTGCCAGCACCAAGACTAGCGGGAGTGGCGACGAGCAGTACTTC.